These 10 T cell receptor beta chains were sequenced from one sample in a study of shared clonotypes between healthy human individuals (TCRdb year 2020). The library relied on the immunoSEQ multiplex PCR assay. Drawn from immuneACCESS, this table holds only the in-frame rearrangements with V and J called that TCRdb kept. Clones are partly lost; checked studies trace under half to an unresolved V gene and leave the rest unexplained. The sample includes more than 2 million clones, with about 95% observed a single time. The ten biggest clones cover around 1.1% of the sample. CD8 naive samples were obtained by positive selection for CCR7 among CD45RO-negative cells, yielding a CD45RA+CCR7+ population from which TemRA cells were excluded. The source material was naive CD8+ T cells sorted from blood. The cell subset or site label, read with the paper, signifies: CD45RA+CCR7+. These receptors came from a man younger than 35 in good health.

The chain carries TRBV10-3 and TRBJ1-2; tentatively, D is TRBD1 (5 bases). CDR1 is ENHRY, CDR2 SYGVKD, per germline. CDR3 length equals 15 residues. The germline V and J ends were trimmed by 7 bases and 4 bases, with 19 bases remaining between them. CDR3 loop: CAIMGRQGPLYGYTF. The CDR3 coding sequence is TGTGCCATCATGGGCCGCCAGGGACCCCTCTATGGCTACACCTTC.

V gene TRBV30 combines with J gene TRBJ1-4, with 10 bases identical to TRBD1. V trimming: 4 bases; J trimming: 7 bases; junction bases outside the gene matches: 6. The CDR3 spans 14 residues. Per the germline V gene, CDR1 is GTSNPN and CDR2 is SVGIG (reference sequence). The CDR3 sequence: CAWNPRDRGEKLFF. As DNA, the CDR3 is TGTGCCTGGAACCCCCGGGACAGGGGTGAAAAACTGTTTTTT.

The chain has TRBV7-6 and TRBJ2-7; maybe TRBD1 (6 bases). The CDR3 consists of 14 residues. Germline CDR1 reads SGHVS; CDR2 reads FNYEAQ. V was clipped by 0 bases and J by 6 bases, with 12 bases between them. This CDR3 reads CASSLAVQGREQYF. CDR3 sequence (DNA): TGTGCCAGCAGCTTAGCCGTCCAGGGGCGCGAGCAGTACTTC.

The gene calls are TRBV27 and TRBJ2-7, with TRBD2 matching over 7 bases. This CDR3 contains 14 residues. CDR1 is MNHEY, CDR2 SMNVEV, per germline (reference sequence). J gave up 5 bases and V 7 bases, and 11 bases lay outside the gene matches. CDR3 region: CASTKTGGLDEQYF. The CDR3 coding sequence is TGTGCCAGCACCAAAACGGGGGGTTTAGACGAGCAGTACTTC.

The chain carries TRBV6-5 and TRBJ2-6; tentatively, D is TRBD1 (5 bases). Trimming cost V 11 bases and J 2 bases, with 13 bases left between them. The germline gives CDR1 MNHEY, CDR2 SVGAGI. The CDR3 runs 14 residues. DNA of the CDR3: TGTGCCCCCCGCCCCAGGGCTGGGGCCAACGTCCTGACTTTC. Translating gives CAPRPRAGANVLTF.

The chain has TRBV4-1 and TRBJ2-5, with D possibly TRBD1 on 6 matching bases. The J call may be mistaken, given a closer DNA end match to TRBJ2-7. Germline V gene sequence: CDR1 MGHRA, CDR2 YSYEKL. This CDR3 contains 15 residues. The CDR3 region has the DNA TGCGCCAGCAGCCAAGATCAGATCCACAGGGACGAGCAGTACTTC. It is translated as CASSQDQIHRDEQYF.

V gene TRBV19 combines with J gene TRBJ1-1, with D maybe TRBD1 (5 bases). The CDR3 covers 13 residues. Germline-derived CDR1 and CDR2 are LNHDA and SQIVND (reference sequence). Trimming cost V 7 bases and J 3 bases, with 12 bases left between them. The CDR3 spells CASKSGRDTEAFF. CDR3 bases: TGTGCCAGTAAATCAGGGCGGGACACTGAAGCTTTCTTT.

This sequence joins TRBV4-1 and TRBJ2-7; 8 bases line up with TRBD1. V shed 4 bases and J 2 bases; nucleotides not matched to a gene: 7. Germline CDR1 and CDR2: MGHRA and YSYEKL. The CDR3 has 15 amino acids. The CDR3 region is CASSRGQGDTYEQYF. The CDR3 DNA is TGCGCCAGCAGCCGAGGACAGGGTGACACCTACGAGCAGTACTTC.

The gene calls are TRBV11-2 and TRBJ1-2; 12 nucleotides match TRBD1. The junction had 2 bases not matched to a gene; V was cut back by 4 bases and J by 2 bases. Germline-derived CDR1 and CDR2 are SGHAT and FQNNGV. The CDR3 is 15 residues long. The CDR3: CASSSGTGGNYGYTF. CDR3 nucleotide sequence: TGTGCCAGCAGCTCGGGGACAGGGGGCAACTATGGCTACACCTTC. Variable domain in full (rest from reference TRBV11-2 and TRBJ1-2): EAGVAQSPRYKIIEKRQSVAFWCNPISGHATLYWYQQILGQGPKLLIQFQNNGVVDDSQLPKDRFSAERLKGVDSTLKIQPAKLEDSAVYLCASSSGTGGNYGYTFGSGTRLTVV.

This clone was observed a few times. The chain links TRBV19 to TRBJ1-1; 7 bases align to TRBD1. With V trimmed by 3 bases and J by 5 bases, 6 bases remained unmatched. CDR1 is LNHDA, CDR2 SQIVND, per germline (reference sequence). The CDR3 extends over 14 amino acids. CDR3 sequence (DNA): TGTGCCAGTAGTATTGAGGGGGCTTGGACTGAAGCTTTCTTT. It translates to CASSIEGAWTEAFF. Full variable domain (missing parts from reference TRBV19 and TRBJ1-1): DGGITQSPKYLFRKEGQNVTLSCEQNLNHDAMYWYRQDPGQGLRLIYYSQIVNDFQKGDIAEGYSVSREKKESFPLTVTSAQKNPTAFYLCASSIEGAWTEAFFGQGTRLTVV.